This T cell receptor beta chain was identified in a study of T cells in pancreatic ductal adenocarcinoma. Clones were sequenced by immunoSEQ multiplex PCR, and TCRdb holds only the in-frame ones, with some missing. Altogether over 85,000 clones are present, 90% to 95% being singletons, with the ten largest covering less than 4%. Concerning this clone: What it binds is not known.

Surgery without prior neoadjuvant therapy was the treatment of the selected pancreatic ductal adenocarcinoma patients. General observations from the study: Unique clonotypes were roughly 8-fold more numerous in blood than in tumor. Comparisons of tumor and blood clonality may show falsely lower tumor diversity. The resected cohort was biased toward the minority with early-stage disease. No significant tumor-blood clonality difference; means were about 0.1 and 0.07.

CDR3 length: 14 amino acids. Germline V gene data show CDR1 as SGHRS and CDR2 as YFSETQ. V was pared by 4 bases and J by 5 bases, with 6 bases of the junction left unmatched. This chain uses TRBV5-1 with TRBJ2-7, with 10 bases that match TRBD1. This receptor was obtained from a human donor with pancreatic ductal adenocarcinoma. The sample taken for sequencing was PBMCs. The chain's CDR3 is CASSPGQGYHEQYF. CDR3 in DNA: TGCGCCAGCAGCCCGGGACAGGGGTACCACGAGCAGTACTTC.